The 20 T cell receptor beta chains given below trace back to one sample, sequenced in a study of OX40 agonist ivuxolimab in advanced cancers. Only in-frame clones appear in the TCRdb table, and some are missing; sequencing was by immunoSEQ multiplex PCR. The sample has roughly 20,000 clones; about 89% are singletons. Specimen: CD4+ or CD8+ T cells sorted from blood, collected in a trial of the OX40 agonist ivuxolimab. The source is an adult with an advanced solid tumor such as melanoma, head and neck, liver or kidney cancer.

This clone was counted between two and nine times. The J gene is TRBJ2-1, the V gene TRBV19; D unresolved. The V and J ends lost 3 bases and 4 bases respectively, with 10 bases between them. In germline, CDR1 is LNHDA, CDR2 SQIVND (reference sequence). The CDR3 extends over 14 amino acids. The CDR3 spells CASSMAAQYNEQFF. The CDR3 nucleotides read TGTGCCAGTAGTATGGCCGCGCAATACAATGAGCAGTTCTTC.

This sequence joins TRBV11-2 and TRBJ1-2; D is unresolved. The V and J ends lost 1 base and 8 bases respectively, with 5 bases between them. The CDR3 runs 11 residues. Per germline, CDR1 SGHAT and CDR2 FQNNGV. The CDR3 sequence is CASSLGRGYTF. The CDR3 DNA sequence: TGTGCCAGCAGCTTAGGACGGGGCTACACCTTC.

The rearrangement uses TRBV10-3 and TRBJ1-2; tentative D call: TRBD1 (5 bases). The V gene lost 3 bases and the J gene lost 0 bases, with 14 bases spanning the gap. Germline V gene data show CDR1 as ENHRY and CDR2 as SYGVKD. The CDR3 loop spans 16 amino acids. The CDR3 spells CAISEYTGGSNYGYTF. The DNA for the CDR3 is TGTGCCATCAGTGAATACACAGGCGGATCTAACTATGGCTACACCTTC.

The CDR3 spells CASSDWRTTSSEKLFF. The CDR3 DNA is TGTGCCAGTAGTGATTGGAGGACTACTTCTAGTGAAAAACTGTTTTTT. The chain employs TRBV19 and TRBJ1-4; D gene uncertain. The germline V gene has CDR1 LNHDA and CDR2 SQIVND (reference sequence). The CDR3 is 16 residues long. V lost 5 bases, J lost 7 bases, and 20 bases lay in between.

V usage is TRBV5-6 and J usage is TRBJ1-2; 7 bases line up with TRBD1. Germline CDR1 SGHDT, CDR2 YYEEEE. The CDR3 has 11 amino acids. Trimming cost V 3 bases and J 12 bases; bases outside gene matches: 5. In DNA form, the CDR3 reads TGTGCCAGCAGCTCCGGACAGGTCAACACCTTC. Translated, it gives CASSSGQVNTF.

This clone came up once. The J gene is TRBJ1-2, the V gene TRBV28; D ambiguous. The V end lost 6 bases, the J end lost 3 bases, and 14 bases lay between the germline ends. CDR1 is MDHEN and CDR2 is SYDVKM in the germline V gene. This CDR3 is 14 amino acids long. The CDR3 is CASSLSSTDYGYTF. For the CDR3, the DNA is TGTGCCAGCAGCCTCTCGTCCACCGACTATGGCTACACCTTC.

This rearrangement joins TRBV20-1 to TRBJ1-1; D not certain. The CDR3 is 10 residues long. Germline V lookup: CDR1 DFQATT, CDR2 SNEGSKA (reference sequence). V lost 1 base and J lost 6, with 3 bases in between. For the CDR3, the DNA is TGCAGTGCTAGAGGGGCTGAAGCTTTCTTT. Its protein is CSARGAEAFF.

This clone was seen only once. The chain employs TRBV19 and TRBJ1-4; 8 bases align to TRBD1. Germline V gene lookup returns CDR1 LNHDA and CDR2 SQIVND (reference sequence). The CDR3 contains 15 residues. V lost 1 base to trimming and J lost 8 bases; unmatched junction nucleotides: 6. The CDR3 reads CASSIVGDRWEKLFF. The CDR3 nucleotides read TGTGCCAGTAGTATAGTAGGGGACAGGTGGGAAAAACTGTTTTTT.

There are a few counts of this clone. The rearrangement uses TRBV7-9 and TRBJ2-7; D gene unclear. V lost 5 bases, J lost 0 bases, and 2 bases lay in between. The CDR3 is made up of 11 amino acids. The germline V gene encodes CDR1 SEHNR and CDR2 FQNEAQ (reference sequence). This chain's CDR3 is CASSLSYEQYF. For the CDR3, the DNA is TGTGCCAGCAGCCTCTCCTACGAGCAGTACTTC.

The V and J genes are TRBV4-1 and TRBJ2-1; D might be TRBD1 (7 bases). Germline V gives CDR1 MGHRA, CDR2 YSYEKL. Trimming took 1 base from V and 4 from J, leaving 14 bases between them. The CDR3 contains 16 residues. The CDR3 bases are TGCGCCAGCAGCCAAGTCATGACAGGGACTTACAATGAGCAGTTCTTC. The encoded protein is CASSQVMTGTYNEQFF.

The CDR3 DNA reads TGCGCCAGCAGCCAAGATGACGGGGAGCTGTTTTTT. Residues: CASSQDDGELFF. The rearrangement uses TRBV4-3 and TRBJ2-2; D unresolved. The CDR3 has 12 amino acids. Trimming removed 0 bases at V and 7 bases at J, with 3 bases between. The germline gives CDR1 LGHNA, CDR2 YSLEER.

V is TRBV6-5 and J is TRBJ1-5, with 7 bases fitting TRBD1. Germline values: CDR1 MNHEY, CDR2 SVGAGI. V lost 6 bases, J lost 6 bases, and 8 bases stayed unmatched. The CDR3 totals 14 residues. CDR3 sequence (DNA): TGTGCCAGCAGCCCAGGGGGTTTAAGTCAGCCCCAGCATTTT. Protein: CASSPGGLSQPQHF.

This clone turned up a few times. The CDR3 loop is CASSLAGGPEAFF. For the CDR3, the DNA is TGTGCCAGCAGCTTAGCGGGGGGTCCCGAAGCTTTCTTT. V gene TRBV7-2 combines with J gene TRBJ1-1, with D possibly matching TRBD1 (5 bases). Trimming cost V 0 bases and J 8 bases, with 10 bases left between them. The CDR3 covers 13 residues. Germline V CDR1 and CDR2: SGHTA, FQGNSA.

V usage is TRBV30 and J usage is TRBJ1-4; D is undetermined. The CDR3 is made up of 13 amino acids. Germline V gene sequence: CDR1 GTSNPN, CDR2 SVGIG (reference sequence). V lost 7 bases and J 7 bases, leaving 16 bases between the germline ends. CDR3 coding DNA: TGTGCCTTAACGGACGGTAGGAGTGAAAAACTGTTTTTT. The encoded protein is CALTDGRSEKLFF. The full variable domain, in which reference TRBV30 and TRBJ1-4 provide the parts outside the CDR3, is SQTIHQWPATLVQPVGSPLSLECTVEGTSNPNLYWYRQAAGRGLQLLFYSVGIGQISSEVPQNLSASRPQDRQFILSSKKLLLSDSGFYLCALTDGRSEKLFFGSGTQLSVL.

The CDR3 bases are TGTGCCAGCAGCTTAGCGCGGGTACGGGAAGATCGCAATCAGCCCCAGCATTTT. Translation: CASSLARVREDRNQPQHF. V and J are TRBV7-9 and TRBJ1-5; D remains ambiguous. The CDR3 runs to 18 residues. Per the germline V gene, CDR1 is SEHNR and CDR2 is FQNEAQ (reference sequence). The germline V and J ends were trimmed by 0 bases and 2 bases, with 17 bases remaining between them. The full variable domain, in which reference TRBV7-9 and TRBJ1-5 provide the parts outside the CDR3, is DTGVSQNPRHKITKRGQNVTFRCDPISEHNRLYWYRQTLGQGPEFLTYFQNEAQLEKSRLLSDRFSAERPKGSFSTLEIQRTEQGDSAMYLCASSLARVREDRNQPQHFGDGTRLSIL.

The chain recombines TRBV28 with TRBJ2-7, with D possibly TRBD2 on 5 matching bases. Trimming left V 6 bases short and J 2 bases short, with 8 bases between. The germline CDR1 and CDR2 sequences are MDHEN and SYDVKM. The length of the CDR3 is 12 residues. DNA for the CDR3: TGTGCCAGCAGGCGGGCCGCCTACGAGCAGTACTTC. Its protein is CASRRAAYEQYF.

The chain couples TRBV9 to TRBJ1-3; no definite D call. The CDR3 runs to 15 residues. Germline CDR1 and CDR2: SGDLS and YYNGEE. The ends were cut back, 4 bases at V and 0 bases at J, with 11 bases in the middle. Here the CDR3 reads CASSLGGSSGNTIYF. CDR3 DNA sequence: TGTGCCAGCAGCCTAGGAGGTAGCTCTGGAAACACCATATATTTT.

The CDR3 nucleotides read TGTGCCAGTAGCAGGGGAACGAGGGCCGAGCAGTACTTC. It yields the protein CASSRGTRAEQYF. The chain employs TRBV19 and TRBJ2-7, with D possibly being TRBD1 (6 bases). The CDR3 extends over 13 amino acids. The germline V gene encodes CDR1 LNHDA and CDR2 SQIVND (reference sequence). V shed 6 bases and J shed 6 bases, with 15 bases lying between them.

V and J are TRBV27 and TRBJ1-4; D is possibly TRBD1 (6 bases). The CDR3 consists of 14 residues. Trimming took off 4 bases at V and 5 bases at J, with 11 bases between the two ends. Germline V gene data show CDR1 as MNHEY and CDR2 as SMNVEV (reference sequence). CDR3 nucleotides: TGTGCCAGCAGTTCGACAGGACACAATGAAAAACTGTTTTTT. It translates to CASSSTGHNEKLFF. The entire variable domain, with the rest obtained from reference TRBV27 and TRBJ1-4, is as follows: EAQVTQNPRYLITVTGKKLTVTCSQNMNHEYMSWYRQDPGLGLRQIYYSMNVEVTDKGDVPEGYKVSRKEKRNFPLILESPSPNQTSLYFCASSSTGHNEKLFFGSGTQLSVL.

The rearrangement uses TRBV19 and TRBJ2-5; D might be TRBD1 (5 bases). V was trimmed by 0 bases and J by 3 bases, leaving 8 bases between them. There are 14 residues in the CDR3. Germline CDR1 is LNHDA and CDR2 is SQIVND (reference sequence). The CDR3 DNA sequence: TGTGCCAGTAGTATAGATGACAGTGAAGAGACCCAGTACTTC. Translated, it gives CASSIDDSEETQYF.